The T cell receptor (beta chain) under discussion was sequenced for a study of stem cell transplantation in POMP-related autoinflammatory disease. Study observations and caveats: In PRAID patients, the number of distinct TRB V-J gene pairings was restricted.

V gave up 7 bases and J gave up 2 bases, with 15 bases separating them. The V gene's germline CDR1 is SNHLY and CDR2 FYNNEI. The CDR3 spans 15 residues. Comments on this clone: What it binds is unknown.

TCRdb's copy holds only in-frame clones and misses some; the assay was immunoSEQ multiplex PCR. The table has roughly 6,900 clones, around 86% seen once. Input material: a CXCR5-defined cell subset from PBMCs. The gene calls are TRBV2 and TRBJ2-1; possible D gene TRBD1, 5 bases. The TCR comes from a human donor in good health. The DNA of the CDR3 is TGTGCCAGCATAATAGAGCAGGGAACCTACAATGAGCAGTTCTTC. Translation: CASIIEQGTYNEQFF.